This note documents a single TCR beta chain sequence. The antigen is not known. Recent vaccinations or acute infections were absent in the healthy HIV-negative adult donors. Within Nashville, Tennessee resided all donors, each a Caucasian adult. The record originates from a study of shared clonotypes between healthy human individuals. Here immunoSEQ multiplex PCR was the method, and the copy in TCRdb shows in-frame clones only, minus some. The data hold 2,100,000 or so clones, with approximately 96% observed a single time. CDR1 and CDR2 (germline): WSHSY, SAAADI. This CDR3 region has 14 residues. The V end was cut by 6 bases, the J end by 3 bases, with 11 bases between. Findings and caveats of the study: As a rule, naive subsets had a larger estimated richness than memory subsets.

Material: naive CD4+ T cells sorted from blood. Specified subset: CD45RA+ positively selected. This sequence originates from a young man in good health. The gene calls are TRBV10-2 and TRBJ1-4, with no clear D. The CDR3 sequence: CASRLGAPNEKLFF. CDR3 bases: TGCGCCAGCAGGCTGGGAGCCCCTAATGAAAAACTGTTTTTT.